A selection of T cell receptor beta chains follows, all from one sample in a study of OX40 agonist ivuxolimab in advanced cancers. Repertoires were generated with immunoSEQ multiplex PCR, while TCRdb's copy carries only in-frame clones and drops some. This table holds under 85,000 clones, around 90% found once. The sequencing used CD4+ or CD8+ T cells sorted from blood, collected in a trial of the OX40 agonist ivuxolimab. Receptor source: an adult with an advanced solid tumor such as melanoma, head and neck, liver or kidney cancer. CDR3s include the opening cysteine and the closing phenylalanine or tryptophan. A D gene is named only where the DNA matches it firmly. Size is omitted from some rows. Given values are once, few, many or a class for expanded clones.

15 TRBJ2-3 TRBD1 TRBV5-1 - CASRGVQGATDTQYF TGCGCCAGCAGGGGTGTCCAGGGGGCCACAGATACGCAGTATTTT
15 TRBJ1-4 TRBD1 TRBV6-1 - CASSLDRATNEKLFF TGTGCCAGCAGTCTGGACAGGGCGACTAATGAAAAACTGTTTTTT
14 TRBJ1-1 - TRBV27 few CASSLAQRPAEAFF TGTGCCAGCAGTTTGGCTCAGAGGCCGGCTGAAGCTTTCTTT
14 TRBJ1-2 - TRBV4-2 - CASSHRQDNYGYTF TGTGCCAGCAGCCACCGACAGGACAACTATGGCTACACCTTC
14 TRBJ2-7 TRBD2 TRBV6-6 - CASRPPGGLGEQYF TGTGCCAGCAGGCCGCCGGGAGGGCTGGGAGAGCAGTACTTC
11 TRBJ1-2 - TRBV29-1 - CSVWHFYGYTF TGCAGCGTTTGGCATTTCTATGGCTACACCTTC
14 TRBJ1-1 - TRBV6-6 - CASSYAAGNTEAFF TGTGCCAGCAGTTACGCGGCAGGGAACACTGAAGCTTTCTTT
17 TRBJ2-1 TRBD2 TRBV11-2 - CASSLGRTSYSYNEQFF TGTGCCAGCAGCTTAGGCCGGACTAGCTACTCCTACAATGAGCAGTTCTTC
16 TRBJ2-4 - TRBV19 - CASSIIVGYSKNIQYF TGTGCCAGTAGTATAATCGTCGGGTATTCCAAAAACATTCAGTACTTC
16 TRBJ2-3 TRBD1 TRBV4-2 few CASSQHGTGGTDTQYF TGTGCCAGCAGCCAACACGGGACAGGCGGCACAGATACGCAGTATTTT
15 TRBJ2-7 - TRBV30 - CAWSVRQASSYEQYF TGTGCCTGGAGTGTACGTCAGGCGAGCTCCTACGAGCAGTACTTC
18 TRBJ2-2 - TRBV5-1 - CASSQAGVGGYGTGELFF TGCGCCAGCAGTCAGGCCGGGGTAGGAGGGTACGGCACCGGGGAGCTGTTTTTT
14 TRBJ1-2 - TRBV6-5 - CASSYQGPHSGYTF TGTGCCAGCAGTTACCAGGGTCCTCACTCTGGCTACACCTTC
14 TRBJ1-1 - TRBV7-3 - CASSLVGVNTEAFF TGTGCCAGCAGCTTAGTGGGTGTGAACACTGAAGCTTTCTTT
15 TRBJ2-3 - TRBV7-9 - CASSLVGEQADTQYF TGTGCCAGCAGCTTAGTCGGGGAACAGGCAGATACGCAGTATTTT
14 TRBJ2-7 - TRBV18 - CASSPLLKGGEQYF TGTGCCAGCTCACCACTTCTAAAGGGGGGCGAGCAGTACTTC
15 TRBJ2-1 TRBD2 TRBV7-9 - CASSTGTSGYNEQFF TGTGCCAGCAGCACCGGGACTAGCGGATACAATGAGCAGTTCTTC
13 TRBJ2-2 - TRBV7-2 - CASTLVNTGELFF TGTGCCAGCACCCTGGTGAACACCGGGGAGCTGTTTTTT
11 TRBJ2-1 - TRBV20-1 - CSARGPNEQFF TGCAGTGCGAGAGGGCCTAATGAGCAGTTCTTC
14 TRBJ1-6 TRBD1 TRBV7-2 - CASSREEGASPLHF TGTGCCAGCAGCCGCGAGGAGGGGGCGTCACCCCTCCACTTT
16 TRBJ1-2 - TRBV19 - CASSRGSSPSLYGYTF TGTGCCAGTAGTAGGGGCAGTTCCCCCTCACTCTATGGCTACACCTTC
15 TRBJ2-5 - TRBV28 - CASSSVGIGQETQYF TGTGCCAGCAGTTCGGTGGGGATAGGTCAAGAGACCCAGTACTTC
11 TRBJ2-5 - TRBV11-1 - CASSRRETQYF TGTGCCAGCAGCCGGAGGGAGACCCAGTACTTC
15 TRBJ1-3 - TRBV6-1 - CASKDGPSSGNTIYF TGTGCCAGCAAGGACGGGCCATCCTCTGGAAACACCATATATTTT
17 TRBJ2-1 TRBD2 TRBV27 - CASSLSPSGGSNNEQFF TGTGCCAGCAGTTTATCACCTAGCGGGGGGTCTAACAATGAGCAGTTCTTC
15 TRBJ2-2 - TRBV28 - CASSRQAANTGELFF TGTGCCAGCAGCCGACAGGCCGCGAACACCGGGGAGCTGTTTTTT
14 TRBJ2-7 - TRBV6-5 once CASSRLAASYEQYF TGTGCCAGCAGTCGCCTAGCTGCCTCCTACGAGCAGTACTTC
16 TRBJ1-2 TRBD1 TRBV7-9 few CASSPRTGVLLYGYTF TGTGCCAGCAGTCCGAGGACAGGGGTCTTACTCTATGGCTACACCTTC
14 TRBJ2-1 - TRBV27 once CASSWTSKGNEQFF TGTGCCAGCAGTTGGACCTCTAAAGGCAATGAGCAGTTCTTC
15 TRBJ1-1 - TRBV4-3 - CASSQVGKTNTEAFF TGCGCCAGCAGCCAAGTGGGTAAGACGAACACTGAAGCTTTCTTT
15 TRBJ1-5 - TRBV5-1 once CASSLYGAGNQPQHF TGCGCCAGCAGCTTGTATGGCGCGGGGAATCAGCCCCAGCATTTT
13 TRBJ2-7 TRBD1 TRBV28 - CASSRTGAYEQYF TGTGCCAGCTCGAGGACAGGGGCTTACGAGCAGTACTTC
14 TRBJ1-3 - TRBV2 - CASSTTVPGNTIYF TGTGCCAGCAGTACGACAGTTCCTGGAAACACCATATATTTT
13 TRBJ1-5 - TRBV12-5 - CASGLGSNQPQHF TGTGCTAGTGGTTTGGGATCCAATCAGCCCCAGCATTTT
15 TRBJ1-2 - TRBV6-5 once CASSYSKDRNYGYTF TGTGCCAGCAGTTACTCCAAGGATAGGAACTATGGCTACACCTTC
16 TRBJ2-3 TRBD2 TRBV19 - CASSGLAGGSTDTQYF TGTGCCAGTAGTGGTCTAGCGGGAGGGAGCACAGATACGCAGTATTTT
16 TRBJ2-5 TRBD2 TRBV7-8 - CASSLGLAGSQETQYF TGTGCCAGCAGCCTTGGACTAGCGGGGTCCCAAGAGACCCAGTACTTC
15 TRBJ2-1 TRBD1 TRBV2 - CATSLDRGATNEQFF TGTGCCACTTCCTTGGACAGGGGCGCCACCAATGAGCAGTTCTTC
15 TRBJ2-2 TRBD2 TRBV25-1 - CASSDGRREIGELFF TGTGCCAGCAGTGATGGGCGGCGGGAGATCGGGGAGCTGTTTTTT
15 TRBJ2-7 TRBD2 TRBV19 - CASNSGSSGTNEQYF TGTGCCAGTAATTCGGGCAGTAGCGGGACAAACGAGCAGTACTTC
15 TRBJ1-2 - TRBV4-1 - CASSLPRGGNGGYTF TGCGCCAGCAGCCTACCCCGGGGGGGAAACGGTGGCTACACCTTC
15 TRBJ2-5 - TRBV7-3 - CASSPTGGAGETQYF TGTGCCAGCAGCCCTACTGGGGGGGCCGGGGAGACCCAGTACTTC
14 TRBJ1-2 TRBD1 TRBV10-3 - CAISEAQGASRYTF TGTGCCATCAGTGAGGCTCAGGGGGCCTCACGCTACACCTTC
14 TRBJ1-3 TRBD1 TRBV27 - CASSSADRGGTIYF TGTGCCAGCAGTTCCGCGGACAGGGGAGGCACCATATATTTT
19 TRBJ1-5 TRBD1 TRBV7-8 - CASSLRQGVSPSFNQPQHF TGTGCCAGCAGCTTACGTCAGGGGGTGTCCCCATCTTTCAATCAGCCCCAGCATTTT
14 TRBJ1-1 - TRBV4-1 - CASRGPTTNTEAFF TGCGCCAGCAGGGGACCAACAACTAACACTGAAGCTTTCTTT
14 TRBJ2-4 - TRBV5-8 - CASSLPGRKNIQYF TGTGCCAGCAGCCTACCGGGTCGAAAAAACATTCAGTACTTC
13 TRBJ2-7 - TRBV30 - CAWSTQVAYEQYF TGTGCCTGGAGTACTCAGGTAGCCTACGAGCAGTACTTC
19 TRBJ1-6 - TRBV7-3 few CASSLGASASSSYNSPLHF TGTGCCAGCAGCTTAGGGGCTTCGGCGTCGAGCTCCTATAATTCACCCCTCCACTTT
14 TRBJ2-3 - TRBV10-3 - CAIRWGGREDTQYF TGTGCCATCAGGTGGGGCGGACGGGAAGATACGCAGTATTTT
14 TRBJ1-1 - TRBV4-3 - CASSGGLANTEAFF TGCGCCAGCAGCGGGGGACTCGCGAACACTGAAGCTTTCTTT
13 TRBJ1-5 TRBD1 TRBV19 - CATGGTVNQPQHF TGTGCTACCGGGGGGACAGTTAATCAGCCCCAGCATTTT
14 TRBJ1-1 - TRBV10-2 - CASSVGEMNTEAFF TGCGCCAGCAGTGTTGGGGAAATGAACACTGAAGCTTTCTTT
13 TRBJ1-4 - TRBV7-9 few CASSLSTNEKLFF TGTGCCAGCAGCTTATCAACTAATGAAAAACTGTTTTTT
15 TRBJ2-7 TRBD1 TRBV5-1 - CASSPTGQGTYEQYF TGCGCCAGCAGCCCAACCGGACAGGGGACGTACGAGCAGTACTTC